These 2 T cell receptor beta chains were sequenced from one sample in a study of T cells in Graves' hyperthyroidism and ophthalmopathy. Amplification yielded TCR beta CDR3 regions, with RNA transcripts as the source. The HTBI primer set was used in a first-round RT-PCR of the TCR CDR3. TCRdb called the multiplex PCR reads again in MiXCR, with one record for every CDR3 protein. This repertoire shows about 110,000 distinct CDR3 sequences, 15% to 20% found once; its top ten account for about 40%. Sequencing used blood. The receptors shown here come from a woman in her forties or fifties with Graves' hyperthyroidism.

In this sample, this clonotype turned up many times. The chain has TRBV20-1 and TRBJ2-1, with unresolved D. There are 14 residues in the CDR3. CDR1 and CDR2 (germline): DFQATT, SNEGSKA (reference sequence). V was pared by 1 base and J by 3 bases, with 10 bases between. The chain's CDR3 is CSARVWRSYNEQFF. Written as DNA, the CDR3 is TGCAGTGCTAGAGTATGGCGGAGCTACAATGAGCAGTTCTTC.

Ten or more counts support this clonotype. This chain connects TRBV7-3 to TRBJ2-3; D may be TRBD2 (6 bases). This CDR3 is 15 amino acids long. Germline-derived CDR1 and CDR2 are SGHTA and FQGTGA. Trimming left V 0 bases short and J 0 bases short, with 7 bases between. CDR3 sequence: CASSLTGGSTDTQYF. CDR3 DNA: TGTGCCAGCAGCTTAACGGGGGGAAGCACAGATACGCAGTATTTT.